The clone carrying this TCR beta chain was seen repeatedly, ten times or more. Amplification of TCR beta CDR3 from genomic DNA used two-round multiplex PCR. Every TRBV and TRBJ gene had its own specific primer in first-round PCR. TCRdb re-derived calls from the multiplex PCR reads in MiXCR, one entry per CDR3 protein. In the table there are roughly 27,000 distinct CDR3 sequences, around 45% of which are singletons. Per germline, CDR1 LNHDA and CDR2 SQIVND (reference sequence). Between the trimmed V and J ends, which lost 3 bases and 1 base, there was a span of 8 bases. The CDR3 has 14 residues. The record originates from a study of prognosis after radiotherapy for stage I lung cancer. Study overall: No patient had concurrent therapy with stereotactic body radiotherapy.

The chain links TRBV19 to TRBJ2-3; D unresolved. The sequence was collected from a donor over 45 with non-small cell lung cancer. The sequences come from PBMCs, collected before or after stereotactic body radiation therapy (not recorded which). In DNA, the CDR3 is TGTGCCAGTAGTATCCCTGGCGGCACAGATACGCAGTATTTT. This encodes CASSIPGGTDTQYF. Full variable domain (missing parts from reference TRBV19 and TRBJ2-3): DGGITQSPKYLFRKEGQNVTLSCEQNLNHDAMYWYRQDPGQGLRLIYYSQIVNDFQKGDIAEGYSVSREKKESFPLTVTSAQKNPTAFYLCASSIPGGTDTQYFGPGTRLTVL.